A selection of T cell receptor beta chains follows, all from one sample in a study of T cells in tumors after PD-1 blockade. Sequencing used immunoSEQ multiplex PCR; TCRdb keeps in-frame clones, though not all of them. The repertoire holds about 20,000 clones, with around 80% as singletons. The sequencing used PBMCs, collected before anti-PD-1 treatment. All receptors derive from a human donor with basal cell carcinoma. Both conserved end residues are part of each CDR3. D genes are given only for firm matches. The listing skips clone size in some rows; elsewhere it reads once, few, many or a size class.

D | J | size | V | CDR3
NA | TRBJ1-4 | medium-sized | TRBV5-1 | CASSPWQRGEKLFF
NA | TRBJ2-3 | NA | TRBV7-9 | CASSFRSADTQYF
NA | TRBJ2-7 | NA | TRBV5-6 | CASSLGGTYEQYF
NA | TRBJ1-4 | NA | TRBV5-5 | CASSLGFRGAPENEKLFF
TRBD1 | TRBJ1-1 | NA | TRBV9 | CASSVRDRLRRGEAFF
NA | TRBJ2-6 | once | TRBV19 | CASSPLLVTGANVLTF
NA | TRBJ2-7 | NA | TRBV7-2 | CASSLEAAHEQYF
NA | TRBJ2-1 | NA | TRBV2 | CASSDSGQRSEQFF
NA | TRBJ2-7 | NA | TRBV5-1 | CASSLDGQRVYEQYF
NA | TRBJ1-3 | NA | TRBV15 | CATSRDRSSGNTIYF
TRBD1 | TRBJ2-1 | NA | TRBV5-6 | CASSFTGGEQFF
TRBD2 | TRBJ2-1 | NA | TRBV2 | CAPCDGWAREGSSYNEQFF
NA | TRBJ1-4 | NA | TRBV3-1/TRBV3-2 | CASSQDPAGPKIPGNEKLFF
TRBD2 | TRBJ2-1 | NA | TRBV2 | CARRDGGARAGSSYNEQFF
TRBD1 | TRBJ2-1 | NA | TRBV2 | CASSASTGASYNEQFF
NA | TRBJ1-2 | NA | TRBV19 | CASSSPRTANYGYTF
NA | TRBJ2-7 | NA | TRBV3-1/TRBV3-2 | CASSQEPGSYEQYF
TRBD1 | TRBJ1-6 | NA | TRBV15 | CATRWGQGADSPLHF
NA | TRBJ2-1 | NA | TRBV11-3 | CASSFREFGEQFF
NA | TRBJ1-5 | NA | TRBV19 | CASSPGANQPQHF
TRBD1 | TRBJ2-5 | once | TRBV3-1/TRBV3-2 | CASSQSIPSGQGAETQYF
NA | TRBJ2-6 | NA | TRBV5-1 | CASSLTGRAASGANVLTF
NA | TRBJ1-6 | few | TRBV6-5 | CATKDGNSPLHF
TRBD2 | TRBJ2-3 | NA | TRBV29-1 | CSKIGGSTDTQYF
NA | TRBJ1-1 | once | TRBV12-3/TRBV12-4 | CASKEGRGTEAFF
NA | TRBJ2-1 | NA | TRBV27 | CASSSRYNEQFF
TRBD1 | TRBJ2-5 | NA | TRBV4-1 | CASSQGTADRGRETQYF
NA | TRBJ2-6 | NA | TRBV9 | CASSSRVATSSGANVLTF
NA | TRBJ1-1 | NA | TRBV5-1 | CASSSGNGGKNTEAFF
TRBD2 | TRBJ2-3 | once | TRBV3-1/TRBV3-2 | CASSHTFGGRATFADTQYF